The 24 T cell receptor beta chains reported below all come from one sample, sequenced in a study of OX40 agonist ivuxolimab in advanced cancers. Assay used: immunoSEQ multiplex PCR; TCRdb lists only in-frame clones, some missing. Of 30,000 to 40,000 clones listed, about 94% are singletons. Sequenced here: CD4+ or CD8+ T cells sorted from blood, sampled in a trial of the OX40 agonist ivuxolimab. The receptor set was obtained from an adult with an advanced solid tumor such as melanoma, head and neck, liver or kidney cancer.

This clone was observed a single time. The rearrangement uses TRBV30 and TRBJ2-2; D call uncertain. V was trimmed by 8 bases and J by 3 bases, leaving 7 bases between them. CDR1 is GTSNPN and CDR2 is SVGIG in the germline V gene (reference sequence). CDR3 length equals 11 residues. The CDR3 region is CARRYTGELFF. In DNA form, the CDR3 reads TGTGCCCGACGCTACACCGGGGAGCTGTTTTTT.

The chain links TRBV11-2 to TRBJ1-2; D is possibly TRBD1 (5 bases). Trimming removed 5 bases at V and 5 bases at J, with 15 bases between. CDR1 is SGHAT, CDR2 FQNNGV, per germline. The CDR3 loop spans 14 amino acids. The CDR3 here is CASSNPGTDYGYTF. For the CDR3, the DNA is TGTGCCAGCAGCAATCCCGGGACGGATTATGGCTACACCTTC.

The chain carries TRBV5-4 and TRBJ2-7, with D unclear. The germline V and J ends were trimmed by 2 bases and 3 bases, with 6 bases remaining between them. Germline V CDR1 and CDR2: SGHNT, YYREEE (reference sequence). This CDR3 has 12 amino acids. The CDR3 DNA reads TGTGCCAGCAGCTTCCCAGGCTACGAGCAGTACTTC. Amino acid sequence: CASSFPGYEQYF.

V gene TRBV6-6 combines with J gene TRBJ2-1, with D perhaps matching TRBD2 (6 bases). This CDR3 has 15 amino acids. Germline CDR1 MNHNY, CDR2 SVGAGI (reference sequence). CDR3 nucleotide sequence: TGTGCTTCAAAGGAGGAGGGACGCTCCTACAATGAGCAGTTCTTC. Translating it yields CASKEEGRSYNEQFF.

The chain combines TRBV19 with TRBJ2-7; weak D call: TRBD2 (6 bases). This CDR3 contains 15 residues. Germline V gene sequence: CDR1 LNHDA, CDR2 SQIVND (reference sequence). Trimming took 5 bases from V and 2 from J, leaving 16 bases between them. The CDR3: CASSPRGATPYEQYF. CDR3 coding DNA: TGTGCCAGTAGTCCCCGCGGGGCTACTCCCTACGAGCAGTACTTC.

This clone was observed once. This chain connects TRBV6-5 to TRBJ2-7, with 7 bases fitting TRBD2. This CDR3 has 13 amino acids. Germline values: CDR1 MNHEY, CDR2 SVGAGI. V lost 5 bases and J lost 6; bases outside the gene matches: 7. CDR3 coding DNA: TGTGCCAGCAGTGAAATGGCGGGAGTCGAGCAGTACTTC. Encoded protein: CASSEMAGVEQYF.

V usage is TRBV4-3 and J usage is TRBJ2-7; no firm D call. From germline, CDR1 is LGHNA and CDR2 YSLEER. This CDR3 comprises 15 residues. Trimming stripped 0 bases from V and 0 bases from J, with 9 bases between. Here the CDR3 DNA reads TGCGCCAGCAGCCAAGATTTCGGCCTCTCCTACGAGCAGTACTTC. It specifies CASSQDFGLSYEQYF.

The gene calls are TRBV18 and TRBJ2-1; the D gene is possibly TRBD1 (6 bases). The germline V gene encodes CDR1 KGHSH and CDR2 LQKENI. V was pared by 4 bases and J by 6 bases, with 13 bases between. The CDR3 is 14 amino acids. CDR3 in DNA: TGTGCCAGCTCACGCAGAGGACAGATCAATGAGCAGTTCTTC. Its protein is CASSRRGQINEQFF. The variable domain in full, with the rest retrieved from reference TRBV18 and TRBJ2-1, is NAGVMQNPRHLVRRRGQEARLRCSPMKGHSHVYWYRQLPEEGLKFMVYLQKENIIDESGMPKERFSAEFPKEGPSILRIQQVVRGDSAAYFCASSRRGQINEQFFGPGTRLTVL.

The J gene is TRBJ2-2, the V gene TRBV9; TRBD2 is a possible D gene (7 bases). V was trimmed by 4 bases and J by 6 bases, leaving 13 bases between them. Germline CDR1 SGDLS, CDR2 YYNGEE. The CDR3 loop spans 14 amino acids. The CDR3 here is CASSLSGGPGELFF. The CDR3 DNA is TGTGCCAGCAGCCTTTCGGGGGGCCCCGGGGAGCTGTTTTTT.

The chain employs TRBV11-3 and TRBJ2-3; the match to TRBD1 covers 7 bases. Per germline, CDR1 SGHNT and CDR2 YENEEA. CDR3 length: 16 amino acids. V lost 4 bases to trimming and J lost 5 bases; unmatched junction nucleotides: 12. The DNA of the CDR3 is TGTGCCAGCAGCTACCGCCACGACAGGGAGATAGATACGCAGTATTTT. Encoded protein: CASSYRHDREIDTQYF.

This sequence joins TRBV11-2 and TRBJ2-1; 15 bases align to TRBD2. CDR3 length: 16 residues. Losses at the gene ends were 6 bases for V and 8 bases for J; bases not matched to a gene: 8. Germline assignment: CDR1 SGHAT and CDR2 FQNNGV. The CDR3 is CASSTGLAGGGYEQFF. The CDR3, as DNA: TGTGCCAGCAGTACCGGACTAGCGGGAGGGGGCTATGAGCAGTTCTTC. The full variable domain, in which reference TRBV11-2 and TRBJ2-1 provide the parts outside the CDR3, is EAGVAQSPRYKIIEKRQSVAFWCNPISGHATLYWYQQILGQGPKLLIQFQNNGVVDDSQLPKDRFSAERLKGVDSTLKIQPAKLEDSAVYLCASSTGLAGGGYEQFFGPGTRLTVL.

The rearrangement joins TRBV28 to TRBJ2-5; D remains unclear. Deletions cut 3 bases from V and 9 bases from J, with 11 bases between. CDR3 length: 12 residues. Germline V gives CDR1 MDHEN, CDR2 SYDVKM. The CDR3 region has the DNA TGTGCCAGCAGTTTTCCTGGAAGGTCCCAGTACTTC. Its protein product is CASSFPGRSQYF.

This chain uses TRBV6-9 with TRBJ2-7, with D unresolved. Trimming left V 6 bases short and J 0 bases short, with 12 bases between. CDR1 and CDR2 from the germline V gene are MNHGY and SVAAGI. CDR3 size: 14 residues. The CDR3 DNA reads as TGTGCCAGCAGCGACCCTGCCCACTCCTACGAGCAGTACTTC. Protein product: CASSDPAHSYEQYF.

The CDR3 DNA reads as TGTGCCAGCAGTTTATTGGCTAGCGGGAGGGCAGCAGATACGCAGTATTTT. Its protein is CASSLLASGRAADTQYF. V and J are TRBV28 and TRBJ2-3; 12 bases fit TRBD2. The germline gives CDR1 MDHEN, CDR2 SYDVKM. The CDR3 has 17 residues. With 1 base clipped from V and 4 bases from J, the junction kept 6 bases outside the gene matches.

The chain joins TRBV2 to TRBJ1-1; D possibly corresponds to TRBD1 (6 bases). Trimming removed 10 bases from V and 4 bases from J, with 19 bases in between. The CDR3 totals 14 residues. CDR1 is SNHLY, CDR2 FYNNEI, per germline. CDR3 nucleotide sequence: TGTGCCACCATAGCACAGGGAAGGGGCACTGAAGCTTTCTTT. Translating gives CATIAQGRGTEAFF.

This clone was seen just once. The chain carries TRBV4-1 and TRBJ2-3, with TRBD2 identical over 7 bases. J lost 2 bases, V lost 4 bases, and 12 bases had no gene match. From germline, CDR1 is MGHRA and CDR2 YSYEKL. This CDR3 contains 17 residues. CDR3 nucleotide sequence: TGCGCCAGCAGCCCGGCTGGGGCTAGCGGATCCACAGATACGCAGTATTTT. Amino acids: CASSPAGASGSTDTQYF.

DNA of the CDR3: TGTGCCAGCAGCTTGGGTCTAGCGGGCGGAGTCGGGGAGCTGTTTTTT. This encodes CASSLGLAGGVGELFF. The chain joins TRBV5-6 to TRBJ2-2, with 8 nucleotides matching TRBD2. The germline V gene encodes CDR1 SGHDT and CDR2 YYEEEE. V lost 0 bases and J lost 7; bases outside the gene matches: 8. The length of the CDR3 is 16 residues.

The rearrangement uses TRBV28 and TRBJ1-5, with D unclear. Trimming removed 7 bases at V and 4 bases at J, with 11 bases between. The V gene's germline CDR1 is MDHEN and CDR2 SYDVKM. CDR3 length equals 13 residues. The DNA of the CDR3 is TGTGCCAGCACCACTGGGTGGAATCAGCCCCAGCATTTT. It codes for CASTTGWNQPQHF.

The chain carries TRBV9 and TRBJ2-5, with TRBD2 matching 7 bases. The CDR3 is 15 residues long. V trimming: 1 base; J trimming: 5 bases; junction bases outside the gene matches: 8. Germline V gene data show CDR1 as SGDLS and CDR2 as YYNGEE. The CDR3 here is CASSVFAGAQETQYF. The CDR3 DNA reads as TGTGCCAGCAGCGTATTTGCGGGAGCTCAGGAGACCCAGTACTTC.

The genes are TRBV5-5 and TRBJ2-7; 7 bases line up with TRBD1. The CDR3 runs 15 residues. Germline CDR1 is SGHKS and CDR2 is YYEKEE (reference sequence). The V and J ends lost 3 bases and 4 bases, in that order; junction bases with no gene match: 10. The CDR3 DNA reads as TGTGCCAGCAGCTCCCATGAGGGGGCGCTTTACGAGCAGTACTTC. Translation: CASSSHEGALYEQYF. Variable domain in full (rest from reference TRBV5-5 and TRBJ2-7): DAGVTQSPTHLIKTRGQQVTLRCSPISGHKSVSWYQQVLGQGPQFIFQYYEKEERGRGNFPDRFSARQFPNYSSELNVNALLLGDSALYLCASSSHEGALYEQYFGPGTRLTVT.

CDR3 residues: CASSEDSFLAYEQYF. The CDR3 region has the DNA TGTGCCAGCAGCGAGGACAGCTTCCTAGCCTACGAGCAGTACTTC. The chain joins TRBV9 to TRBJ2-7; perhaps TRBD1 as D (6 bases). Trimming shortened V by 3 bases and J by 2 bases, and 15 bases separated the two germline ends. The CDR3 covers 15 residues. Germline CDR1 reads SGDLS; CDR2 reads YYNGEE.

The chain has TRBV4-1 and TRBJ2-3; tentative D call: TRBD2 (5 bases). CDR1 MGHRA and CDR2 YSYEKL come from the germline V gene. The CDR3 has 14 residues. V was trimmed by 6 bases and J by 3 bases, leaving 13 bases between them. The CDR3 region has the DNA TGCGCCAGCAGTTATCGGACTGAGACAGATACGCAGTATTTT. Residues: CASSYRTETDTQYF.

CDR3 DNA sequence: TGTGCCAGCAGTTTACCAGGGGTTGGCTCTGGAAACACCATATATTTT. This sequence encodes CASSLPGVGSGNTIYF. This chain joins TRBV28 and TRBJ1-3, with D perhaps TRBD1 (6 bases). The V and J ends lost 2 bases and 0 bases respectively, with 11 bases between them. The CDR3 totals 16 residues. Germline CDR1 MDHEN, CDR2 SYDVKM.

This chain links TRBV30 with TRBJ1-5; D might be TRBD1 (5 bases). The CDR3 totals 15 residues. Germline CDR1 reads GTSNPN; CDR2 reads SVGIG (reference sequence). Trimming pared 2 bases from V and 0 bases from J, leaving 11 bases between. CDR3 sequence reads: CAWSNRQYSNQPQHF. CDR3 nucleotides: TGTGCCTGGAGTAATCGACAGTATAGCAATCAGCCCCAGCATTTT.